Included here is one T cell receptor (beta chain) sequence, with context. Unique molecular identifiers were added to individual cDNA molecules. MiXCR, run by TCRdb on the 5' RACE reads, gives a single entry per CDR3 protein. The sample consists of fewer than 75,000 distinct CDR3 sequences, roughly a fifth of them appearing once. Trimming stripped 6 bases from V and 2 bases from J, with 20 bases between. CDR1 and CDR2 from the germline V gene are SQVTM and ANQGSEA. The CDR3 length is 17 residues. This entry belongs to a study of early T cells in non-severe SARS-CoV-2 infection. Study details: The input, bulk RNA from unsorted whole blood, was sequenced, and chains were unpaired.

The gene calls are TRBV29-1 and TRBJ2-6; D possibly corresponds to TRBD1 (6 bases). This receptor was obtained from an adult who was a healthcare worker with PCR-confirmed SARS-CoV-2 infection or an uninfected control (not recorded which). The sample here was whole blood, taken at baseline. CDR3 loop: CSVDSGRGSAGANVLTF. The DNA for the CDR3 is TGCAGCGTCGACTCCGGCAGGGGAAGCGCTGGGGCCAACGTCCTGACTTTC.